Presented here are 27 T cell receptor beta chains from one specimen sequenced in a study of blood T cell repertoires in COVID-19 (dated by TCRdb to about 2020). Library preparation employed the immunoSEQ multiplex PCR assay. The table comes from immuneACCESS by way of TCRdb, which keeps in-frame sequences with V and J called. Part of the clones is missing from these tables; in studies checked, under half for an unresolved V gene and the rest for unknown reasons. This sample comprises approximately 130,000 clones, 75% to 90% of them detected only once. In total, the top ten clones hold less than 30% of the sample. The sequenced sample was peripheral blood. The source of these receptors is a man in his 70s with active or convalescent COVID-19.

The rearrangement joins TRBV6-4 to TRBJ1-2; D may be TRBD1 (5 bases). CDR1 and CDR2 from the germline V gene are MRHNA and SNTAGT. Between the trimmed V and J ends, which lost 8 bases and 0 bases, there was a span of 16 bases. This CDR3 has 15 residues. CDR3 in amino acids: CASRPTVLSNYGYTF. The CDR3 region has the DNA TGTGCCAGCCGCCCGACAGTTCTCTCTAACTATGGCTACACCTTC.

The chain uses TRBV11-1 and TRBJ1-6; the D is unclear. Germline CDR1 reads SGHAT; CDR2 reads FQDESV (reference sequence). There are 15 residues in the CDR3. Trimming took 1 base from V and 7 from J, leaving 11 bases between them. The CDR3 DNA is TGTGCCAGCAGCTTAGGCCCAGTCGCAAATTCACCCCTCCACTTT. Residues: CASSLGPVANSPLHF.

The V call is TRBV4-1, the J call TRBJ1-3, with 9 bases that match TRBD1. The CDR3 covers 17 residues. CDR1 and CDR2 from the germline V gene are MGHRA and YSYEKL. V shed 1 base, J shed 1 base, and the junction held 5 bases outside the gene matches. DNA for the CDR3: TGCGCCAGCAGCCAAGTATCAGGGACAGGGTCTGGAAACACCATATATTTT. Amino acids: CASSQVSGTGSGNTIYF.

The J gene is TRBJ2-7, the V gene TRBV15; D call uncertain. This CDR3 contains 15 residues. Trimming pared 1 base from V and 3 bases from J, leaving 13 bases between. Germline V gene lookup returns CDR1 LNHNV and CDR2 YYDKDF (reference sequence). The CDR3 protein is CATSRALFSLYEQYF. The DNA of the CDR3 is TGTGCCACCAGCAGAGCTTTGTTCTCTCTCTACGAGCAGTACTTC.

The chain couples TRBV19 to TRBJ2-2, with 7 bases that match TRBD2. The length of the CDR3 is 18 residues. J lost 8 bases, V lost 0 bases, and 15 bases had no gene match. Germline V gene lookup returns CDR1 LNHDA and CDR2 SQIVND (reference sequence). CDR3 nucleotide sequence: TGTGCCAGTAGTATAGATCCGGCGGGAGCTTTTGGGGGAGGGGAGCTGTTTTTT. Translated: CASSIDPAGAFGGGELFF. Based on the CDR3 plus reference TRBV19 and TRBJ2-2, the full variable domain is DGGITQSPKYLFRKEGQNVTLSCEQNLNHDAMYWYRQDPGQGLRLIYYSQIVNDFQKGDIAEGYSVSREKKESFPLTVTSAQKNPTAFYLCASSIDPAGAFGGGELFFGEGSRLTVL.

J is TRBJ2-1 and V is TRBV25-1; 7 bases are shared with TRBD1. The CDR3 is 16 residues long. Germline CDR1 reads MGHDK; CDR2 reads SYGVNS. With V trimmed by 3 bases and J by 3 bases, 8 bases remained unmatched. CDR3 sequence (DNA): TGTGCCAGCAGTGATTCGACAGGGAAAAACTACAATGAGCAGTTCTTC. It is translated as CASSDSTGKNYNEQFF.

The rearrangement joins TRBV4-1 to TRBJ1-2; D might be TRBD1 (6 bases). V was shortened by 0 bases and J by 6 bases, with 23 bases between the two germline ends. The CDR3 is made up of 18 amino acids. Germline values: CDR1 MGHRA, CDR2 YSYEKL. The DNA of the CDR3 is TGCGCCAGCAGCCAAGAAGGATGGGGGCTCATGCCTTTCCATGGCTACACCTTC. Translating it yields CASSQEGWGLMPFHGYTF.

The chain joins TRBV3-1 (or the pseudogene TRBV3-2) to TRBJ2-3; 7 nucleotides align to TRBD2. The germline V gene has CDR1 LGHDT and CDR2 YNNKEL (reference sequence). The V and J ends lost 4 bases and 2 bases, in that order; junction bases with no gene match: 9. The CDR3 length is 16 residues. The CDR3 DNA reads TGTGCCAGCAGCCTCTCGGGACTATCCAACACAGATACGCAGTATTTT. Translated: CASSLSGLSNTDTQYF.

This clone showed up just once. The V and J genes are TRBV5-1 and TRBJ2-1; 7 bases agree with TRBD2. V lost 0 bases and J lost 0; bases outside the gene matches: 3. The CDR3 has 16 amino acids. Germline lookup yields CDR1 SGHRS and CDR2 YFSETQ. The CDR3 nucleotides read TGCGCCAGCAGCTTGGACGGGGGGATCTCCTACAATGAGCAGTTCTTC. This codes for CASSLDGGISYNEQFF.

The chain carries TRBV28 and TRBJ2-7; D perhaps matches TRBD2 (6 bases). With 3 bases removed from V and 3 bases from J, the gap between germline ends came to 12 bases. There are 14 residues in the CDR3. CDR1 MDHEN and CDR2 SYDVKM come from the germline V gene. CDR3 DNA sequence: TGTGCCAGCAGTTTTAGGGCGGGAAACTACGAGCAGTACTTC. Protein: CASSFRAGNYEQYF.

J is TRBJ2-2 and V is TRBV3-1 (or the pseudogene TRBV3-2); D is uncertain. The germline V gene encodes CDR1 LGHDT and CDR2 YNNKEL (reference sequence). Between the trimmed V and J ends, which lost 3 bases and 4 bases, there was a span of 3 bases. The CDR3 contains 12 residues. For the CDR3, the DNA is TGTGCCAGCAGCCAGAGCACCGGGGAGCTGTTTTTT. This translates into CASSQSTGELFF.

To note about this clone: This sample includes further DNA sequences coding for the same CDR3. This sequence joins TRBV5-1 and TRBJ2-1, with D possibly matching TRBD2 (7 bases). The V gene's germline CDR1 is SGHRS and CDR2 YFSETQ. The CDR3 is 14 amino acids. V was trimmed by 4 bases and J by 10 bases, leaving 18 bases between them. CDR3 region: CASSLRGGGNEQFF. For the CDR3, the DNA is TGCGCCAGCAGCCTCAGGGGAGGGGGTAACGAGCAGTTCTTC. Drawing the rest from reference TRBV5-1 and TRBJ2-1, the complete variable domain is KAGVTQTPRYLIKTRGQQVTLSCSPISGHRSVSWYQQTPGQGLQFLFEYFSETQRNKGNFPGRFSGRQFSNSRSEMNVSTLELGDSALYLCASSLRGGGNEQFFGPGTRLTVL.

The rearrangement joins TRBV27 to TRBJ2-7; the match to TRBD2 covers 12 bases. The CDR3 totals 14 residues. V gave up 3 bases and J gave up 3 bases; unmatched junction bases: 0. Germline V gives CDR1 MNHEY, CDR2 SMNVEV (reference sequence). CDR3 in DNA: TGTGCCAGCAGTTTGACTAGCGGGAGCTACGAGCAGTACTTC. Its translation is CASSLTSGSYEQYF.

The chain joins TRBV9 to TRBJ2-7; 7 bases map to TRBD1. There are 14 residues in the CDR3. Losses at the gene ends were 3 bases for V and 4 bases for J; bases not matched to a gene: 7. The germline V gene has CDR1 SGDLS and CDR2 YYNGEE. The CDR3 nucleotides read TGTGCCAGCAGCGCCGGACAGGACGTGTACGAGCAGTACTTC. It encodes CASSAGQDVYEQYF.

The V gene is TRBV27, the J gene TRBJ2-7; TRBD1 matches 10 bases. J was trimmed by 7 bases and V by 3 bases; bases with no gene match: 9. The CDR3 runs to 15 residues. Per germline, CDR1 MNHEY and CDR2 SMNVEV (reference sequence). This CDR3 is CASSFRDRGSAEQYF. The CDR3 DNA follows: TGTGCCAGCAGTTTTAGGGACAGGGGATCGGCAGAGCAGTACTTC.

This clone came up a few times. The rearrangement uses TRBV5-1 and TRBJ1-1; possible D gene TRBD1, 6 bases. This CDR3 has 14 amino acids. Germline loops: CDR1 SGHRS, CDR2 YFSETQ. V was trimmed by 5 bases and J by 7 bases, leaving 18 bases between them. DNA of the CDR3: TGCGCCAGCAGAGCGGACAGTACAGCTAATGAAGCTTTCTTT. Translating it yields CASRADSTANEAFF.

The gene calls are TRBV19 and TRBJ2-5; D call uncertain. The CDR3 loop spans 12 amino acids. Germline assignment: CDR1 LNHDA and CDR2 SQIVND (reference sequence). V was pared by 11 bases and J by 5 bases, with 15 bases between. CDR3 region: CASHGLGETQYF. The DNA of the CDR3 is TGTGCCTCCCACGGGTTAGGTGAGACCCAGTACTTC. The full variable domain, in which reference TRBV19 and TRBJ2-5 provide the parts outside the CDR3, is DGGITQSPKYLFRKEGQNVTLSCEQNLNHDAMYWYRQDPGQGLRLIYYSQIVNDFQKGDIAEGYSVSREKKESFPLTVTSAQKNPTAFYLCASHGLGETQYFGPGTRLLVL.

V and J are TRBV19 and TRBJ2-7; TRBD2 matches at 16 bases. From germline, CDR1 is LNHDA and CDR2 SQIVND (reference sequence). V shed 4 bases, J shed 6 bases, and the junction held 9 bases outside the gene matches. The CDR3 consists of 17 residues. The chain's CDR3 is CASSTSGTSGRALEQYF. Written as DNA, the CDR3 is TGTGCCAGTAGTACCTCCGGGACTAGCGGGAGGGCCCTCGAGCAGTACTTC. Looking up the rest from reference TRBV19 and TRBJ2-7 gives the full variable domain: DGGITQSPKYLFRKEGQNVTLSCEQNLNHDAMYWYRQDPGQGLRLIYYSQIVNDFQKGDIAEGYSVSREKKESFPLTVTSAQKNPTAFYLCASSTSGTSGRALEQYFGPGTRLTVT.

This clone was seen just once. The chain combines TRBV4-1 with TRBJ2-7; 8 bases match TRBD1. V lost 6 bases and J lost 2; bases outside the gene matches: 9. There are 15 residues in the CDR3. Germline CDR1 reads MGHRA; CDR2 reads YSYEKL. This chain's CDR3 is CASRDPGTGTYEQYF. The CDR3 nucleotides read TGCGCCAGCAGAGACCCCGGGACAGGAACCTACGAGCAGTACTTC.

The chain joins TRBV18 to TRBJ2-5, with 7 positions matching TRBD1. Per the germline V gene, CDR1 is KGHSH and CDR2 is LQKENI. The CDR3 extends over 14 amino acids. Losses at the gene ends were 3 bases for V and 1 base for J; bases not matched to a gene: 2. Here the CDR3 DNA reads TGTGCCAGCTCACCTCGGGACAGCCAAGAGACCCAGTACTTC. Amino acid sequence: CASSPRDSQETQYF.

The chain joins TRBV5-1 to TRBJ2-7; D not certain. Germline-derived CDR1 and CDR2 are SGHRS and YFSETQ. The CDR3 spans 12 residues. Trimming left V 3 bases short and J 2 bases short, with 6 bases between. CDR3 sequence (DNA): TGCGCCAGCAGCTCGAGAACCTACGAGCAGTACTTC. Amino acids: CASSSRTYEQYF. The variable domain in full, with the rest retrieved from reference TRBV5-1 and TRBJ2-7, is KAGVTQTPRYLIKTRGQQVTLSCSPISGHRSVSWYQQTPGQGLQFLFEYFSETQRNKGNFPGRFSGRQFSNSRSEMNVSTLELGDSALYLCASSSRTYEQYFGPGTRLTVT.

The chain has TRBV10-3 and TRBJ2-2; 7 bases map to TRBD2. The germline CDR1 and CDR2 sequences are ENHRY and SYGVKD. CDR3 length equals 13 residues. Trimming at V came to 10 bases and at J to 6 bases, leaving 8 bases not matched to a gene. The CDR3 spells CATMTSSAGELFF. The DNA of the CDR3 is TGTGCCACCATGACTAGCAGTGCCGGGGAGCTGTTTTTT.

In this sample, this clone turned up once. V gene TRBV11-2 combines with J gene TRBJ2-7, with TRBD2 identical over 9 bases. The ends lost 6 bases at V and 5 bases at J; junction bases unmatched: 17. CDR1 is SGHAT, CDR2 FQNNGV, per germline. The CDR3 sequence is 17 residues long. The CDR3 nucleotides are TGTGCCAGCAGACCCACAGGGCAGAGCGGGAGGTCCCACGAGCAGTACTTC. This gives the protein CASRPTGQSGRSHEQYF.

The chain links TRBV2 to TRBJ2-7; 7 bases align to TRBD1. The V and J ends lost 6 bases and 7 bases, in that order; junction bases with no gene match: 6. The CDR3 consists of 12 residues. Germline CDR1 SNHLY, CDR2 FYNNEI. CDR3 nucleotide sequence: TGTGCCAGCAGAAGACAGGGTGGAGAGCAGTACTTC. This encodes CASRRQGGEQYF. Together with reference TRBV2 and TRBJ2-7, the CDR3 gives the full variable domain: EPEVTQTPSHQVTQMGQEVILRCVPISNHLYFYWYRQILGQKVEFLVSFYNNEISEKSEIFDDQFSVERPDGSNFTLKIRSTKLEDSAMYFCASRRQGGEQYFGPGTRLTVT.

This chain connects TRBV27 to TRBJ1-2; D remains unclear. This CDR3 is built from 14 residues. V gave up 6 bases and J gave up 2 bases, with 13 bases separating them. Per the germline V gene, CDR1 is MNHEY and CDR2 is SMNVEV (reference sequence). CDR3 sequence reads: CASRDSGNNYGYTF. For the CDR3, the DNA is TGTGCCAGCAGGGACTCCGGGAACAACTATGGCTACACCTTC.

This sequence joins TRBV7-2 and TRBJ1-6; D might be TRBD1 (5 bases). The V end was cut by 7 bases, the J end by 7 bases, with 17 bases between. CDR3 length: 15 amino acids. Looked up from germline, CDR1 is SGHTA and CDR2 is FQGNSA. CDR3 in DNA: TGTGCCAGCACCCTACAATCAGGGTCGAATTCACCCCTCCACTTT. Protein: CASTLQSGSNSPLHF. Filled out from reference TRBV7-2 and TRBJ1-6, the complete variable domain reads GAGVSQSPSNKVTEKGKDVELRCDPISGHTALYWYRQSLGQGLEFLIYFQGNSAPDKSGLPSDRFSAERTGGSVSTLTIQRTQQEDSAVYLCASTLQSGSNSPLHFGNGTRLTVT.

The rearrangement uses TRBV11-3 and TRBJ2-1; 10 positions match TRBD1. CDR1 is SGHNT, CDR2 YENEEA, per germline. This CDR3 comprises 15 residues. V shed 4 bases and J 7 bases; nucleotides not matched to a gene: 7. CDR3 protein: CASSSRDRGGNEQFF. DNA of the CDR3: TGTGCCAGCAGCTCCCGGGACAGGGGAGGGAATGAGCAGTTCTTC. Looking up the rest from reference TRBV11-3 and TRBJ2-1 gives the full variable domain: EAGVVQSPRYKIIEKKQPVAFWCNPISGHNTLYWYLQNLGQGPELLIRYENEEAVDDSQLPKDRFSAERLKGVDSTLKIQPAELGDSAVYLCASSSRDRGGNEQFFGPGTRLTVL.